This TCR beta chain comes out of a study of identical twins. General study results and limits: Its conclusions, products of cross-sectional statistical analysis, did not come from following the same donors.

Germline lookup yields CDR1 SGHNT and CDR2 YYREEE (reference sequence). After removal of 7 bases from V and 2 bases from J, the junction contained 7 bases not matched to a gene. The CDR3 runs to 15 residues. In TCRdb, the 5' RACE reads were re-called with MiXCR into one record per CDR3 protein. In the table there are around 1.7 million distinct CDR3 sequences, around 33% of which are singletons. This clonotype was seen once. Its matching antigen is unknown. Sequenced material: cord blood. The receptor was isolated from a newborn girl in good health. J is TRBJ2-4 and V is TRBV5-4; 9 nucleotides agree with TRBD2. CDR3 amino acids: CASGKAGGSKNIQYF. The CDR3 bases are TGTGCCAGCGGTAAAGCGGGGGGCTCCAAAAACATTCAGTACTTC.